This passage covers 30 T cell receptor beta chains from one sample sequenced in a study of blood T cell repertoires in COVID-19. Here immunoSEQ multiplex PCR was the method, and the copy in TCRdb shows in-frame clones only, minus some. The sample lists 55,000 to 70,000 clones, about 83% occurring once. The source material was peripheral blood. Receptors originate from a woman aged 80 or over with acute or convalescent COVID-19.

This clone appeared once. This sequence joins TRBV6-2 or TRBV6-3 and TRBJ2-3; D is perhaps TRBD1 (5 bases). The V gene's germline CDR1 is MNHEY and CDR2 SVGEGT. V was shortened by 7 bases and J by 5 bases, with 19 bases between the two germline ends. The length of the CDR3 is 15 residues. The CDR3: CASTPSGALRDTQYF. In DNA, the CDR3 is TGTGCCAGCACCCCCTCTGGGGCCTTAAGAGATACGCAGTATTTT.

The chain recombines TRBV6-5 with TRBJ1-4, with D hard to call. Germline V CDR1 and CDR2: MNHEY, SVGAGI. Trimming stripped 6 bases from V and 8 bases from J, with 19 bases between. The CDR3 is 15 residues long. CDR3 nucleotides: TGTGCCAGCAGCTACAACCGGGCCGGAGGAGAAAAACTGTTTTTT. Translated: CASSYNRAGGEKLFF.

This chain connects TRBV6-5 to TRBJ2-1, with 8 bases identical to TRBD2. Germline CDR1 MNHEY, CDR2 SVGAGI. This CDR3 contains 16 residues. V was clipped by 4 bases and J by 7 bases; unmatched bases: 12. In DNA form, the CDR3 reads TGTGCCAGCAGTTTCCTCGGTGTCCAGCGGGGGAATGAGCAGTTCTTC. Protein: CASSFLGVQRGNEQFF.

This clone appeared a single time. The chain recombines TRBV6-5 with TRBJ2-1; a possible D gene is TRBD1 (5 bases). V lost 6 bases, J lost 6 bases, and 12 bases lay in between. CDR1 and CDR2 from the germline V gene are MNHEY and SVGAGI. The length of the CDR3 is 13 residues. CDR3 region: CASRPTVGNEQFF. Written as DNA, the CDR3 is TGTGCCAGCAGGCCGACAGTTGGCAATGAGCAGTTCTTC.

The chain couples TRBV28 to TRBJ1-1; TRBD1 aligns across 8 bases. CDR3 size: 16 residues. The J segment lost 7 bases and the V segment lost 1 base, leaving 11 bases of the junction unmatched. In germline, CDR1 is MDHEN, CDR2 SYDVKM. CDR3 region: CASSLLTQGAYGEAFF. For the CDR3, the DNA is TGTGCCAGCAGTTTATTGACGCAGGGGGCTTATGGTGAAGCTTTCTTT.

This clone appeared a few times. This rearrangement joins TRBV7-9 to TRBJ1-1; D unclear. The length of the CDR3 is 14 residues. V was shortened by 5 bases and J by 1 base, with 11 bases between the two germline ends. Per germline, CDR1 SEHNR and CDR2 FQNEAQ (reference sequence). The CDR3 loop reads CASSTRTANTEAFF. CDR3 in DNA: TGTGCCAGCAGCACCCGCACAGCGAACACTGAAGCTTTCTTT. The whole variable domain, filled in from reference TRBV7-9 and TRBJ1-1, reads DTGVSQNPRHKITKRGQNVTFRCDPISEHNRLYWYRQTLGQGPEFLTYFQNEAQLEKSRLLSDRFSAERPKGSFSTLEIQRTEQGDSAMYLCASSTRTANTEAFFGQGTRLTVV.

As regards this clone: Other DNA sequences in this specimen translate into the identical CDR3. The CDR3 loop reads CASSLGQFNEQFF. The CDR3 region has the DNA TGTGCCAGCAGCTTAGGGCAGTTCAATGAGCAGTTCTTC. The V and J genes are TRBV7-2 and TRBJ2-1; D unresolved. Germline lookup yields CDR1 SGHTA and CDR2 FQGNSA. The CDR3 runs 13 residues. Deletions cut 1 base from V and 6 bases from J, with 7 bases between.

This clone was seen just once. The chain employs TRBV7-3 and TRBJ2-3, with D possibly matching TRBD2 (5 bases). Trimming took 1 base from V and 5 from J, leaving 13 bases between them. This CDR3 has 15 amino acids. CDR1 SGHTA and CDR2 FQGTGA come from the germline V gene. CDR3 DNA: TGTGCCAGCAGCTTAAGGGGATCTACTAGAGATACGCAGTATTTT. Its protein product is CASSLRGSTRDTQYF. Full variable domain (rest looked up from reference TRBV7-3 and TRBJ2-3): GAGVSQTPSNKVTEKGKYVELRCDPISGHTALYWYRQSLGQGPEFLIYFQGTGAADDSGLPNDRFFAVRPEGSVSTLKIQRTERGDSAVYLCASSLRGSTRDTQYFGPGTRLTVL.

Note on this clone: Mismatch with germline at one junction end may stem from a read error. This chain connects TRBV29-1 to TRBJ1-5; D uncertain. CDR3 length: 13 amino acids. Germline-derived CDR1 and CDR2 are SQVTM and ANQGSEA. DNA for the CDR3: TGCAGCGTTCGTTTCGGTTTGGGTCAGGCCCAGCATTTT. As protein: CSVRFGLGQAQHF.

The V call is TRBV19, the J call TRBJ1-5; no clear D. Germline lookup yields CDR1 LNHDA and CDR2 SQIVND (reference sequence). CDR3 length: 14 amino acids. V shed 1 base and J shed 1 base, with 5 bases lying between them. This CDR3 is CASSIVGSNQPQHF. The CDR3 coding sequence is TGTGCCAGTAGTATAGTTGGCAGCAATCAGCCCCAGCATTTT.

This chain joins TRBV28 and TRBJ2-4; D unresolved. V was shortened by 5 bases and J by 0 bases, with 14 bases between the two germline ends. Germline loops: CDR1 MDHEN, CDR2 SYDVKM. This CDR3 is built from 16 residues. CDR3 in amino acids: CASSLRLILAKNIQYF. DNA of the CDR3: TGTGCCAGCAGTCTGCGACTTATCCTAGCCAAAAACATTCAGTACTTC.

CDR3 amino acids: CASGGENYGYTF. In DNA, the CDR3 is TGTGCCTCCGGGGGAGAGAACTATGGCTACACCTTC. The chain carries TRBV19 and TRBJ1-2; D may be TRBD1 (5 bases). The germline V gene encodes CDR1 LNHDA and CDR2 SQIVND (reference sequence). The V end was cut by 11 bases, the J end by 2 bases, with 12 bases between. The CDR3 spans 12 residues. Together with reference TRBV19 and TRBJ1-2, the CDR3 gives the full variable domain: DGGITQSPKYLFRKEGQNVTLSCEQNLNHDAMYWYRQDPGQGLRLIYYSQIVNDFQKGDIAEGYSVSREKKESFPLTVTSAQKNPTAFYLCASGGENYGYTFGSGTRLTVV.

The chain couples TRBV18 to TRBJ1-3, with a weak D call TRBD1 (5 bases). V lost 6 bases to trimming and J lost 4 bases, with 13 bases between them. Germline CDR1 reads KGHSH; CDR2 reads LQKENI. This CDR3 contains 14 residues. The CDR3 DNA follows: TGTGCCAGCTCCCCCGCGAGGACAGGAAACACCATATATTTT. Protein sequence: CASSPARTGNTIYF.

The J gene is TRBJ1-5, the V gene TRBV4-3; TRBD1 agrees at 7 bases. V gave up 4 bases and J gave up 6 bases; unmatched junction bases: 12. The CDR3 length is 16 residues. The germline CDR1 and CDR2 sequences are LGHNA and YSLEER. As DNA, the CDR3 is TGCGCCAGCAGCCCTGACAGGGAGTGGGGCGGTCAGCCCCAGCATTTT. This codes for CASSPDREWGGQPQHF.

The chain recombines TRBV19 with TRBJ1-4; weak D call: TRBD1 (6 bases). Per the germline V gene, CDR1 is LNHDA and CDR2 is SQIVND (reference sequence). The CDR3 totals 17 residues. Between the trimmed V and J ends, which lost 4 bases and 4 bases, there was a span of 19 bases. In nucleotides, the CDR3 is TGTGCCAGTAGTACCCTATCCGGACAGTTTATTAATGAAAAACTGTTTTTT. Translation: CASSTLSGQFINEKLFF.

In its sample, this clone was seen a few times. This chain joins TRBV10-2 and TRBJ1-5; D gene unclear. In germline, CDR1 is WSHSY, CDR2 SAAADI. V shed 7 bases and J shed 6 bases, with 13 bases lying between them. This CDR3 has 13 residues. CDR3 DNA sequence: TGCGCCAGCACCAGTTTACCGGGTCAGCCCCAGCATTTT. Protein: CASTSLPGQPQHF.

The chain has TRBV3-1 (or the pseudogene TRBV3-2) and TRBJ2-1; D is unresolved. There are 12 residues in the CDR3. Trimming cost V 4 bases and J 6 bases, with 7 bases left between them. Germline values: CDR1 LGHDT, CDR2 YNNKEL (reference sequence). In nucleotides, the CDR3 is TGTGCCAGCAGCCGCCCGAGCAATGAGCAGTTCTTC. The encoded protein is CASSRPSNEQFF.

The chain carries TRBV15 and TRBJ1-2; D uncertain. V gave up 1 base and J gave up 2 bases, with 5 bases separating them. Germline-derived CDR1 and CDR2 are LNHNV and YYDKDF (reference sequence). The CDR3 length is 13 residues. The CDR3 DNA is TGTGCCACCAGCAGAGTAGCAAACTATGGCTACACCTTC. Its protein product is CATSRVANYGYTF. The variable domain in full, with the rest retrieved from reference TRBV15 and TRBJ1-2, is DAMVIQNPRYQVTQFGKPVTLSCSQTLNHNVMYWYQQKSSQAPKLLFHYYDKDFNNEADTPDNFQSRRPNTSFCFLDIRSPGLGDTAMYLCATSRVANYGYTFGSGTRLTVV.

The chain employs TRBV18 and TRBJ1-1; D is undetermined. V was pared by 3 bases and J by 3 bases, with 14 bases between. The CDR3 runs to 15 residues. CDR1 KGHSH and CDR2 LQKENI come from the germline V gene. In DNA, the CDR3 is TGTGCCAGCTCACCGCCGGGGAATGTCCACACTGAAGCTTTCTTT. Translated, it gives CASSPPGNVHTEAFF.

This chain connects TRBV12-3 or TRBV12-4 to TRBJ1-2; a weak D match, TRBD1 (6 bases). The CDR3 loop spans 13 amino acids. V gave up 2 bases and J gave up 8 bases, with 12 bases separating them. The CDR3 sequence: CASSLLAGEGYTF. CDR3 in DNA: TGTGCCAGCAGTTTATTGGCAGGGGAAGGCTACACCTTC.

The CDR3 sequence: CASSFFPVPDYGSYGYTF. The CDR3 DNA is TGTGCCAGCAGCTTTTTTCCCGTGCCGGACTACGGATCCTATGGCTACACCTTC. The V call is TRBV7-9, the J call TRBJ1-2; no firm D call. Germline CDR1 is SEHNR and CDR2 is FQNEAQ (reference sequence). The CDR3 runs to 18 residues. Trimming took 3 bases from V and 4 from J, leaving 24 bases between them.

This clone was picked up a small number of times. J is TRBJ1-1 and V is TRBV6-6, with D possibly being TRBD1 (5 bases). Germline V CDR1 and CDR2: MNHNY, SVGAGI (reference sequence). Trimming cost V 4 bases and J 5 bases, with 17 bases left between them. The CDR3 length is 15 residues. This CDR3 is CASSFRGSIVTEAFF. CDR3 sequence (DNA): TGTGCCAGCAGTTTTCGGGGGTCAATTGTAACTGAAGCTTTCTTT.

The chain joins TRBV6-5 to TRBJ2-1; a possible D gene is TRBD2 (7 bases). The CDR3 loop spans 12 amino acids. Germline CDR1 reads MNHEY; CDR2 reads SVGAGI. V dropped 8 bases and J dropped 9 bases, with 14 bases sitting between them. The CDR3 reads CASWRGEGEQFF. The CDR3 nucleotides read TGTGCCAGCTGGAGGGGGGAGGGTGAGCAGTTCTTC.

A few counts support this clone. The J gene is TRBJ1-1, the V gene TRBV29-1; TRBD1 might be the D (5 bases). Germline V CDR1 and CDR2: SQVTM, ANQGSEA. The V end lost 4 bases, the J end lost 3 bases, and 9 bases lay between the germline ends. The CDR3 is 12 amino acids. CDR3 DNA: TGCAGCGTTGTTGGGGGGGACACTGAAGCTTTCTTT. This gives the protein CSVVGGDTEAFF.

This clone was counted once. The gene calls are TRBV14 and TRBJ1-3, with 7 bases lining up with TRBD1. Germline V lookup: CDR1 SGHDN, CDR2 FVKESK. This CDR3 is built from 12 residues. V gave up 4 bases and J gave up 8 bases; unmatched junction bases: 2. CDR3 sequence: CASSPTGDTIYF. In DNA, the CDR3 is TGTGCCAGCAGCCCAACAGGGGACACCATATATTTT.

This clone was observed a few times. The CDR3 bases are TGTGCCAGCAGTTACTCGCGGGGGGGAGCTGAAGCTTTCTTT. Its protein is CASSYSRGGAEAFF. This chain uses TRBV6-2 or TRBV6-3 with TRBJ1-1; perhaps TRBD1 as D (5 bases). Trimming took 0 bases from V and 6 from J, leaving 11 bases between them. The CDR3 is made up of 14 amino acids. Germline V gene lookup returns CDR1 MNHEY and CDR2 SVGEGT.

The DNA for the CDR3 is TGTGCCACCAGCACGCTAGCGGGGGAGGTAGATACGCAGTATTTT. Translation gives CATSTLAGEVDTQYF. This chain links TRBV15 with TRBJ2-3; 10 bases line up with TRBD2. After removal of 4 bases from V and 5 bases from J, the junction contained 6 bases not matched to a gene. Germline lookup yields CDR1 LNHNV and CDR2 YYDKDF (reference sequence). This CDR3 comprises 15 residues.

In DNA form, the CDR3 reads TGTGCCAGCAGTGGGACAGCTGCCGAGCAGTACTTC. Translating gives CASSGTAAEQYF. V gene TRBV6-6 combines with J gene TRBJ2-7; 7 bases align to TRBD1. Per the germline V gene, CDR1 is MNHNY and CDR2 is SVGAGI (reference sequence). V lost 5 bases, J lost 6 bases, and 4 bases stayed unmatched. This CDR3 comprises 12 residues.

The V call is TRBV4-3, the J call TRBJ1-2; 7 bases are a match to TRBD1. J was trimmed by 3 bases and V by 0 bases; bases with no gene match: 13. CDR1 and CDR2 from the germline V gene are LGHNA and YSLEER. The CDR3 sequence is 18 residues long. The CDR3 nucleotides read TGCGCCAGCAGCCAAGATTTTGGGACAGCACAGACTTACTATGGCTACACCTTC. Protein: CASSQDFGTAQTYYGYTF.

The chain uses TRBV7-3 and TRBJ2-7, with 12 nucleotides matching TRBD2. The J segment lost 6 bases and the V segment lost 6 bases, leaving 9 bases of the junction unmatched. The CDR3 consists of 15 residues. Germline CDR1 is SGHTA and CDR2 is FQGTGA. CDR3 DNA: TGTGCCAGCAGTCCGACTAGCGGGAGCGTTCGCGAGCAGTACTTC. Encoded protein: CASSPTSGSVREQYF.